Below, 14 T cell receptor beta chains from the same sample are listed, as sequenced in a study of blood T cell repertoires in COVID-19. The repertoire was sequenced with immunoSEQ multiplex PCR; TCRdb's copy has only in-frame clones and lacks some. In the table there are 400,000 to 450,000 clones, approximately 90% of which are singletons. The sequencing sample was made of peripheral blood. The receptors originated from a man aged 18-30 years with COVID-19, enrolled during active disease.

This chain links TRBV20-1 with TRBJ2-1; D possibly corresponds to TRBD1 (6 bases). V dropped 5 bases and J dropped 5 bases, with 7 bases sitting between them. CDR3 length: 11 residues. Germline V CDR1 and CDR2: DFQATT, SNEGSKA (reference sequence). The CDR3 reads CSARDNNEQFF. The CDR3 DNA sequence: TGCAGTGCTCGGGACAACAATGAGCAGTTCTTC.

V gene TRBV5-1 combines with J gene TRBJ2-1; 9 bases map to TRBD2. The CDR3 loop spans 15 amino acids. The J segment lost 5 bases and the V segment lost 5 bases, leaving 8 bases of the junction unmatched. CDR1 is SGHRS, CDR2 YFSETQ, per germline. The CDR3 spells CASSLSGRSDNEQFF. For the CDR3, the DNA is TGCGCCAGCAGTTTAAGCGGGAGGAGTGACAATGAGCAGTTCTTC. The whole variable domain, remainder taken from reference TRBV5-1 and TRBJ2-1, is KAGVTQTPRYLIKTRGQQVTLSCSPISGHRSVSWYQQTPGQGLQFLFEYFSETQRNKGNFPGRFSGRQFSNSRSEMNVSTLELGDSALYLCASSLSGRSDNEQFFGPGTRLTVL.

The gene calls are TRBV7-8 and TRBJ2-1; possibly TRBD2 for D (6 bases). The CDR3 extends over 15 amino acids. CDR1 is SGHVS, CDR2 FQNEAQ, per germline. V shed 2 bases and J shed 5 bases, with 13 bases lying between them. The CDR3 here is CASSLRLGPDNEQFF. The CDR3, as DNA: TGTGCCAGCAGCTTAAGACTAGGCCCCGACAATGAGCAGTTCTTC.

V usage is TRBV13 and J usage is TRBJ2-7, with TRBD2 matching over 9 bases. The V segment lost 5 bases and the J segment 0 bases; nucleotides outside the gene matches: 5. CDR3 size: 15 residues. Germline assignment: CDR1 PRHDT and CDR2 FYEKMQ (reference sequence). The CDR3, as DNA: TGTGCCAGCAGCACGGGACTAGCCACCTCCTACGAGCAGTACTTC. This gives the protein CASSTGLATSYEQYF.

The chain couples TRBV27 to TRBJ2-7; weak D call: TRBD1 (6 bases). With 4 bases removed from V and 4 bases from J, the gap between germline ends came to 17 bases. Germline-derived CDR1 and CDR2 are MNHEY and SMNVEV (reference sequence). The CDR3 runs 15 residues. Here the CDR3 reads CASSSPATGKYEQYF. CDR3 sequence (DNA): TGTGCCAGCAGTTCCCCCGCAACAGGGAAATACGAGCAGTACTTC.

This chain links TRBV15 with TRBJ1-2; 8 bases line up with TRBD1. The CDR3 is 14 residues long. The germline CDR1 and CDR2 sequences are LNHNV and YYDKDF (reference sequence). V dropped 4 bases and J dropped 2; count of bases not matched to a gene: 3. The chain's CDR3 is CATSTGTGNYGYTF. The CDR3 bases are TGTGCCACCAGCACAGGGACAGGAAACTATGGCTACACCTTC.

V gene TRBV19 combines with J gene TRBJ2-7; D unresolved. Germline CDR1 is LNHDA and CDR2 is SQIVND (reference sequence). The CDR3 totals 14 residues. Between the trimmed V and J ends, which lost 6 bases and 2 bases, there was a span of 14 bases. In nucleotides, the CDR3 is TGTGCCAGTAGCTTCTCCAGCGCCCCCTACGAGCAGTACTTC. Its protein product is CASSFSSAPYEQYF.

This chain joins TRBV7-9 and TRBJ2-1, with 8 bases that match TRBD2. This CDR3 is 15 amino acids long. CDR1 and CDR2 from the germline V gene are SEHNR and FQNEAQ (reference sequence). The trim removed 1 base at V and 9 bases at J, leaving 8 bases unmatched. CDR3 DNA: TGTGCCAGCAGCTTAGTGGGCCGGGGGGGCGGTGAGCAGTTCTTC. This translates into CASSLVGRGGGEQFF.

This clone was found once. V and J are TRBV5-8 and TRBJ2-1; the D gene is possibly TRBD2 (6 bases). This CDR3 is built from 15 residues. Germline V gene lookup returns CDR1 SGHTS and CDR2 YDEGEE. V lost 6 bases, J lost 1 base, and 14 bases lay in between. Written as DNA, the CDR3 is TGTGCCAGCAATGGGGGAGGCCATTCCTACAATGAGCAGTTCTTC. Translated, it gives CASNGGGHSYNEQFF.

The CDR3 here is CATGGGPGVQPQHF. The DNA of the CDR3 is TGTGCCACCGGGGGGGGGCCCGGGGTTCAACCCCAGCATTTT. This chain joins TRBV15 and TRBJ1-5; D may be TRBD1 (6 bases). V lost 8 bases and J 10 bases, leaving 21 bases between the germline ends. CDR3 length: 14 amino acids. Germline CDR1 is LNHNV and CDR2 is YYDKDF (reference sequence). The full variable domain, completed using reference TRBV15 and TRBJ1-5, is DAMVIQNPRYQVTQFGKPVTLSCSQTLNHNVMYWYQQKSSQAPKLLFHYYDKDFNNEADTPDNFQSRRPNTSFCFLDIRSPGLGDTAMYLCATGGGPGVQPQHFGDGTRLSIL.

The J gene is TRBJ2-4, the V gene TRBV5-8; D gene uncertain. CDR1 is SGHTS, CDR2 YDEGEE, per germline. The length of the CDR3 is 15 residues. V lost 0 bases and J lost 0, with 7 bases in between. CDR3 bases: TGTGCCAGCAGCTTGGGAGTGCAAGCCAAAAACATTCAGTACTTC. As protein: CASSLGVQAKNIQYF.

The chain combines TRBV20-1 with TRBJ2-5, with D perhaps matching TRBD2 (5 bases). The CDR3 extends over 11 amino acids. The germline CDR1 and CDR2 sequences are DFQATT and SNEGSKA (reference sequence). V was clipped by 7 bases and J by 3 bases, with 9 bases between them. The CDR3 DNA sequence: TGCAGTGGACGGGAAAAAGAGACCCAGTACTTC. This codes for CSGREKETQYF.

This clone appeared a single time. This sequence joins TRBV7-2 and TRBJ2-1; the D gene is possibly TRBD2 (7 bases). CDR1 and CDR2 from the germline V gene are SGHTA and FQGNSA. CDR3 length equals 16 residues. V lost 1 base to trimming and J lost 6 bases, with 16 bases between them. For the CDR3, the DNA is TGTGCCAGCAGCTTAGTGGCGGGGGCCATATTCAATGAGCAGTTCTTC. The encoded protein is CASSLVAGAIFNEQFF.

The chain recombines TRBV13 with TRBJ1-2; TRBD1 aligns across 7 bases. CDR1 and CDR2 (germline): PRHDT, FYEKMQ (reference sequence). The V segment lost 5 bases and the J segment 0 bases; nucleotides outside the gene matches: 3. CDR3 size: 14 residues. In DNA, the CDR3 is TGTGCCAGCAGCAGGGACAGCCCTAACTATGGCTACACCTTC. This codes for CASSRDSPNYGYTF.